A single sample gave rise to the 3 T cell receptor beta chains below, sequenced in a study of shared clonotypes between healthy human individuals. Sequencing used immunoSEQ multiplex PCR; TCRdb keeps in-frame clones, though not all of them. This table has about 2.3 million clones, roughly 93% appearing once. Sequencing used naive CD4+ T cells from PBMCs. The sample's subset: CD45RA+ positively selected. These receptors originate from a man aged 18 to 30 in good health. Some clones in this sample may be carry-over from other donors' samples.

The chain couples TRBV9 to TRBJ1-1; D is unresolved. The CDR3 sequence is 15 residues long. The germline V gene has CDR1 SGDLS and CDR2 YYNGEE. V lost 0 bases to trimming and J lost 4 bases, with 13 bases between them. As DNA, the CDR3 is TGTGCCAGCAGCGTAGACCCCACCCGTGGCACTGAAGCTTTCTTT. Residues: CASSVDPTRGTEAFF.

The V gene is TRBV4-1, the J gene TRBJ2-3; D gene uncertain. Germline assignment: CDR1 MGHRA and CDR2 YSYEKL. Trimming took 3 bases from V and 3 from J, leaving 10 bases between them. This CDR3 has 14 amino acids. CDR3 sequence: CASSHPVGTDTQYF. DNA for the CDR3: TGCGCCAGCAGCCACCCCGTCGGAACAGATACGCAGTATTTT.

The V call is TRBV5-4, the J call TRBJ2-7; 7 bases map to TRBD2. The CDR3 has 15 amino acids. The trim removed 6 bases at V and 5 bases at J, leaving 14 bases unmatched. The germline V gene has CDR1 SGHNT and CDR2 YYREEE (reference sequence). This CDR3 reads CASTWGGTAGDEQYF. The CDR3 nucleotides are TGTGCCAGCACCTGGGGGGGAACGGCTGGGGACGAGCAGTACTTC.